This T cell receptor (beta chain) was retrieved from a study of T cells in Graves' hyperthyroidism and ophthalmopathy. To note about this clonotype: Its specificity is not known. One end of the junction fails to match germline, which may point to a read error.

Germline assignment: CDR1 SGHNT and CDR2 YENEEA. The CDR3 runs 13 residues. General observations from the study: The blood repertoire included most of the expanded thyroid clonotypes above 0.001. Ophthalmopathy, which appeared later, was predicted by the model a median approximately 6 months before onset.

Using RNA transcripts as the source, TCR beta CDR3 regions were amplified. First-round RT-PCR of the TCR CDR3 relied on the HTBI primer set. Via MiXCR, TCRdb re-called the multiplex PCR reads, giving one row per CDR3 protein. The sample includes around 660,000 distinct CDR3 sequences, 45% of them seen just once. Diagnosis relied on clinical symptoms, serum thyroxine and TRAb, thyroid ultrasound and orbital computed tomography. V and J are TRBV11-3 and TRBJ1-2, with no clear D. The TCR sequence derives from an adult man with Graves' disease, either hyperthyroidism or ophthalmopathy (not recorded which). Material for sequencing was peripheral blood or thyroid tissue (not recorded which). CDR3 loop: CAGSLDENYGYTF. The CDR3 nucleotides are TGTGCCGGCAGCTTGGACGAGAACTATGGCTACACCTTC.